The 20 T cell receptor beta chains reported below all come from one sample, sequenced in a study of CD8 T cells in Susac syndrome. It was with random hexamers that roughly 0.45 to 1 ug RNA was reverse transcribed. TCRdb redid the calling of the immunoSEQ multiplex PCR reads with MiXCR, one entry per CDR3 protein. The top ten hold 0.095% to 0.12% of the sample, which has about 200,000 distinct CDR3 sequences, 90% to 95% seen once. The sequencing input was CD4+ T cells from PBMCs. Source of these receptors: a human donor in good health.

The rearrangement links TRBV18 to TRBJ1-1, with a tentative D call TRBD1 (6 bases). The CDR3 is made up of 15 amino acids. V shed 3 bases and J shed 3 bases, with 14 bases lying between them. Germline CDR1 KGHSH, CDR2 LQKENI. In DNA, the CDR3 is TGTGCCAGCTCACCCGGAGTTGGACAGTACACTGAAGCTTTCTTT. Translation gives CASSPGVGQYTEAFF.

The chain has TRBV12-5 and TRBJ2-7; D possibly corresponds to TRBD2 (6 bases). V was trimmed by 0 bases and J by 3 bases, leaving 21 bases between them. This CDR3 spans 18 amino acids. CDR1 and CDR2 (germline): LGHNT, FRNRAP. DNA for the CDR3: TGTGCTAGTGGTTTGGTACCCAAGGACCCGACTAGTATCTACGAGCAGTACTTC. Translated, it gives CASGLVPKDPTSIYEQYF.

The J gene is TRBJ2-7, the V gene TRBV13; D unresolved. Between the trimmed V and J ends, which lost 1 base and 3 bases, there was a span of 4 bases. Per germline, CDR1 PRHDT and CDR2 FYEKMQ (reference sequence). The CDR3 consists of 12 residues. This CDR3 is CASSLEDYEQYF. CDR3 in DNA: TGTGCCAGCAGCTTAGAGGACTACGAGCAGTACTTC.

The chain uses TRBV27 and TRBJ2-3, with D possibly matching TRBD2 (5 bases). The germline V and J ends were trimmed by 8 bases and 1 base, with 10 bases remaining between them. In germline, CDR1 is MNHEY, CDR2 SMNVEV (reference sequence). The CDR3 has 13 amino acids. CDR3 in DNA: TGTGCCAGCGGAGGTTTCGGCACAGATACGCAGTATTTT. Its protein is CASGGFGTDTQYF.

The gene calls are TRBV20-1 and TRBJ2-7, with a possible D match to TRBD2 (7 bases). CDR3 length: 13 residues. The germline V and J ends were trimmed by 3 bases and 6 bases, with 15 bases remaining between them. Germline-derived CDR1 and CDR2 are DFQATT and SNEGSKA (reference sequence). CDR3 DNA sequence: TGCAGTGCTAGTTTTTCGGGGGGCGGCGAGCAGTACTTC. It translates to CSASFSGGGEQYF.

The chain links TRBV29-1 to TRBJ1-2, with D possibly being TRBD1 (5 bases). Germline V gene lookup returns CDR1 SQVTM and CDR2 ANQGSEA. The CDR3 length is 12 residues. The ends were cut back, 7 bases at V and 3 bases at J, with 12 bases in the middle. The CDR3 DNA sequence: TGCAGCGGTTTAGGGGAAGACTATGGCTACACCTTC. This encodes CSGLGEDYGYTF.

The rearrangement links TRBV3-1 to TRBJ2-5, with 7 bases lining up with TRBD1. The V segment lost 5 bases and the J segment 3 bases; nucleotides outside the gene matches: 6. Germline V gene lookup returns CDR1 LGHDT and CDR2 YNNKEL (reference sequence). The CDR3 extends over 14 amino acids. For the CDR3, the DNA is TGTGCCAGCAGCGGGGACAGCTTGAAAGAGACCCAGTACTTC. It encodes CASSGDSLKETQYF.

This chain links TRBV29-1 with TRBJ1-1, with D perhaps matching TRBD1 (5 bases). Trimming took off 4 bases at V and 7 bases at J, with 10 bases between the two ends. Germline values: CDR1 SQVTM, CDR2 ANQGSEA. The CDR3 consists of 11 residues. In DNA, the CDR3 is TGCAGCGTTGGGCGGGGGGGTGAAGCTTTCTTT. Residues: CSVGRGGEAFF. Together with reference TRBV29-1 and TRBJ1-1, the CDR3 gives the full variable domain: SAVISQKPSRDICQRGTSLTIQCQVDSQVTMMFWYRQQPGQSLTLIATANQGSEATYESGFVIDKFPISRPNLTFSTLTVSNMSPEDSSIYLCSVGRGGEAFFGQGTRLTVV.

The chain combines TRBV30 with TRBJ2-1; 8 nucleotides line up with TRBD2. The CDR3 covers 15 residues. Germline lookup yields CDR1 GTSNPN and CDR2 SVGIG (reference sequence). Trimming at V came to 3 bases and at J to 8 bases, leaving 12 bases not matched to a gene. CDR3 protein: CAWRWSGLGVYEQFF. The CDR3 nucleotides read TGTGCCTGGAGGTGGTCGGGACTAGGGGTATATGAGCAGTTCTTC.

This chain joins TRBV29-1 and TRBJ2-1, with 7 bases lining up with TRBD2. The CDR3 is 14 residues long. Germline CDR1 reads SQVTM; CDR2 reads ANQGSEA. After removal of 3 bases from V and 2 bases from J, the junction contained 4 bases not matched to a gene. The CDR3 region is CSVDRTRTYNEQFF. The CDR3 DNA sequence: TGCAGCGTTGATCGGACTAGGACCTACAATGAGCAGTTCTTC.

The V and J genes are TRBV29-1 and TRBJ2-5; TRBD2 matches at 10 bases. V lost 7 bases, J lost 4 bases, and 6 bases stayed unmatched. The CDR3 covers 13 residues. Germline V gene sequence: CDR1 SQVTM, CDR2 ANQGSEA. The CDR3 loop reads CSATSGTSETQYF. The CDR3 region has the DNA TGCAGCGCCACTAGCGGGACATCAGAGACCCAGTACTTC.

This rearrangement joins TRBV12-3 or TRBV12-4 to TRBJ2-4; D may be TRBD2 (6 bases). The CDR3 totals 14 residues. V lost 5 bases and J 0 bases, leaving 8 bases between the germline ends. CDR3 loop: CASSRGLAKNIQYF. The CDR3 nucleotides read TGTGCCAGCAGTCGGGGACTAGCCAAAAACATTCAGTACTTC.

The DNA for the CDR3 is TGCAGTGCTAGGGCCTTCCGGGACCAGCCCCAGCATTTT. Amino acids: CSARAFRDQPQHF. This chain links TRBV20-1 with TRBJ1-5, with D possibly being TRBD1 (5 bases). The length of the CDR3 is 13 residues. CDR1 is DFQATT and CDR2 is SNEGSKA in the germline V gene (reference sequence). V lost 3 bases to trimming and J lost 7 bases, with 13 bases between them.

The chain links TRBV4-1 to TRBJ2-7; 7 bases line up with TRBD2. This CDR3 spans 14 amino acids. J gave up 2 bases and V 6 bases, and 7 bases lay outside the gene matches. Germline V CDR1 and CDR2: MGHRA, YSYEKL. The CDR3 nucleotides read TGCGCCAGCAGTCGGCTAGCGGACGCCTACGAGCAGTACTTC. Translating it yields CASSRLADAYEQYF.

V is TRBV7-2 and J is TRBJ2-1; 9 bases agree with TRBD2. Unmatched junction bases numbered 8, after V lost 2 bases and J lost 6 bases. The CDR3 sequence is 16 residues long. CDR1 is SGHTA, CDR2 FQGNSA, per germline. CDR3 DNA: TGTGCCAGCAGCTTACAGTCCCTAGCGGGGTCCAATGAGCAGTTCTTC. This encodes CASSLQSLAGSNEQFF.

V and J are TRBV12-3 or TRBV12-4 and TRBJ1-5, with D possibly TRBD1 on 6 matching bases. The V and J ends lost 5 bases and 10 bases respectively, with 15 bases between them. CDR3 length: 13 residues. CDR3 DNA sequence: TGTGCCAGCAGTAGGGGGGCAGAGCATCCCCAGCATTTT. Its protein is CASSRGAEHPQHF.

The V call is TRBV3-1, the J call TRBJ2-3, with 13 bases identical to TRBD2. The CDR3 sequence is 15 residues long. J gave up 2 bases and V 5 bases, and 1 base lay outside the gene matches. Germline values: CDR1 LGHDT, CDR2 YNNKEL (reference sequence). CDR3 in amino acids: CASSGLAGVTDTQYF. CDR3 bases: TGTGCCAGCAGCGGACTAGCGGGGGTCACAGATACGCAGTATTTT.

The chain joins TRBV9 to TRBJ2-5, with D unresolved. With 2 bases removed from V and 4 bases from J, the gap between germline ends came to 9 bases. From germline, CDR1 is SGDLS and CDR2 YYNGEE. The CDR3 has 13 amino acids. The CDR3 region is CASSVAPTETQYF. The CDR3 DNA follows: TGTGCCAGCAGCGTGGCCCCGACAGAGACCCAGTACTTC.

The CDR3 DNA reads TGTGCCAGCAGCTCCAGTGGTGATACGCAGTATTTT. As protein: CASSSSGDTQYF. This rearrangement joins TRBV7-8 to TRBJ2-3; D is undetermined. V shed 4 bases and J shed 6 bases, with 8 bases lying between them. The CDR3 covers 12 residues. Germline V gene sequence: CDR1 SGHVS, CDR2 FQNEAQ. Filled out from reference TRBV7-8 and TRBJ2-3, the complete variable domain reads GAGVSQSPRYKVAKRGQDVALRCDPISGHVSLFWYQQALGQGPEFLTYFQNEAQLDKSGLPSDRFFAERPEGSVSTLKIQRTQQEDSAVYLCASSSSGDTQYFGPGTRLTVL.

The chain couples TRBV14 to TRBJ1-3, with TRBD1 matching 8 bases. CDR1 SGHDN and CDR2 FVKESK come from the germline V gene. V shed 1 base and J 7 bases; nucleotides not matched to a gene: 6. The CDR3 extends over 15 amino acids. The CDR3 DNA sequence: TGTGCCAGCAGCCAAGGACAGGGGCTTTGGAACACCATATATTTT. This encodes CASSQGQGLWNTIYF.